One sample yielded the 5 T cell receptor beta chains listed below, sequenced in a study of blood T cell repertoires in COVID-19 (dated by TCRdb to 2018 to 2021). Library preparation was by the immunoSEQ multiplex PCR assay. TCRdb carries this immuneACCESS record with in-frame sequences only. Its versions omit some clonotypes, under half of them owing to an unresolved V gene in the studies checked, with the rest unexplained. The sample profile shows 85,000 to 95,000 clones; about 84% of them were found once. In total, the top ten clones hold roughly 25% of the sample. Sequencing was done on a sample of peripheral blood. All receptors derive from a human donor in a cohort sampled during active COVID-19.

CDR3 sequence: CASSISSGGFTGELFF. The CDR3 DNA sequence: TGTGCCAGTAGTATCTCCAGCGGGGGCTTCACCGGGGAGCTGTTTTTT. This rearrangement joins TRBV19 to TRBJ2-2; 8 bases line up with TRBD2. The CDR3 loop spans 16 amino acids. Germline loops: CDR1 LNHDA, CDR2 SQIVND (reference sequence). The J segment lost 4 bases and the V segment lost 3 bases, leaving 7 bases of the junction unmatched.

The V gene is TRBV5-1, the J gene TRBJ2-1; 7 bases are shared with TRBD1. V shed 2 bases and J 8 bases; nucleotides not matched to a gene: 10. This CDR3 contains 15 residues. Germline V gives CDR1 SGHRS, CDR2 YFSETQ. CDR3 loop: CASSLGDSGFDEQFF. The CDR3 DNA follows: TGCGCCAGCAGCTTAGGGGACAGTGGGTTTGATGAGCAGTTCTTC.

This chain uses TRBV19 with TRBJ1-5; 7 bases match TRBD1. This CDR3 has 15 residues. V gave up 6 bases and J gave up 2 bases; unmatched junction bases: 7. Germline V lookup: CDR1 LNHDA, CDR2 SQIVND (reference sequence). The CDR3 DNA is TGTGCCAGTAGCCTAGAGGGGGCTGGCAATCAGCCCCAGCATTTT. It translates to CASSLEGAGNQPQHF. Based on the CDR3 plus reference TRBV19 and TRBJ1-5, the full variable domain is DGGITQSPKYLFRKEGQNVTLSCEQNLNHDAMYWYRQDPGQGLRLIYYSQIVNDFQKGDIAEGYSVSREKKESFPLTVTSAQKNPTAFYLCASSLEGAGNQPQHFGDGTRLSIL.

The chain couples TRBV11-2 to TRBJ2-1; perhaps TRBD2 as D (6 bases). The V gene's germline CDR1 is SGHAT and CDR2 FQNNGV. V dropped 5 bases and J dropped 9 bases, with 17 bases sitting between them. There are 14 residues in the CDR3. Here the CDR3 DNA reads TGTGCCAGCAGCCTCCTAAGGGGAGGTCGTGAGCAGTTCTTC. Translated: CASSLLRGGREQFF.

The chain combines TRBV5-4 with TRBJ2-7, with TRBD2 as a possible D gene (6 bases). V was clipped by 4 bases and J by 3 bases, with 14 bases between them. The CDR3 consists of 14 residues. Per germline, CDR1 SGHNT and CDR2 YYREEE (reference sequence). This CDR3 reads CASSGGAASYEQYF. The CDR3 nucleotides read TGTGCCAGCAGCGGAGGGGCGGCTAGCTACGAGCAGTACTTC.